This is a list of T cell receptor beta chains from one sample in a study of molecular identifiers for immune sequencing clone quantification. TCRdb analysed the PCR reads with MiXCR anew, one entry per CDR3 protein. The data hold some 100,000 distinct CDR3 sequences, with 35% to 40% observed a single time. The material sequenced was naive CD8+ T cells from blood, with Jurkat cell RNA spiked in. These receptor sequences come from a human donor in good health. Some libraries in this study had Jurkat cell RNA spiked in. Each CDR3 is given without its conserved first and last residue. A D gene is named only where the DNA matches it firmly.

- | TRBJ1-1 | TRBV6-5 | ASSYSSVPNTEAF
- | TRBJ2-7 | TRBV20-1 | SASGSSYEQY
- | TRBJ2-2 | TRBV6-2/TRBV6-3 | ASSYDQGGAMAGELF
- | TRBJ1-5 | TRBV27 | ASSSSATYNQPQH
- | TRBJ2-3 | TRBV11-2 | ASSLGGWSDTQY
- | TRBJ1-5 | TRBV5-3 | ASSLSLGGAGQPQH
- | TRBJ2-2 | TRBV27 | ASSSLGPGELF
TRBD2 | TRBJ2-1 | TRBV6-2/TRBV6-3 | ASSYQGGRWNEQF
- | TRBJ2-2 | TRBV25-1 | ASSFTGELF
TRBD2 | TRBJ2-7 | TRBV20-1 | SAQGLAANSYEQY
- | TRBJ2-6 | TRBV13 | ASSLEGIGANVLT
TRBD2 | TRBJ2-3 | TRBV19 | ASSILAGGPVDTQN
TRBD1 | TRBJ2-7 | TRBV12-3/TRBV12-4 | AIPPRGNEQY
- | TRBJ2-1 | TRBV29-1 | SATEYNEQF
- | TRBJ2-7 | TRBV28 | ASCWRGYSGEQY
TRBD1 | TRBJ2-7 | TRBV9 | ASSVLETGVEQY
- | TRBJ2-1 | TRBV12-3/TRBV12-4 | ASSLGLVEQF
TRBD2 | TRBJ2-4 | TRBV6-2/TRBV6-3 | AGSYRILAGGPGAKNIQY
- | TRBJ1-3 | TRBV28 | ASTEDAPGNTIY
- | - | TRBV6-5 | ASSFQGLQETQF
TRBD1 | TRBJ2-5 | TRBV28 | ASSLYRGYQETQY
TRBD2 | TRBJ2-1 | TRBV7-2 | ASSPRTSGSGYNEQF
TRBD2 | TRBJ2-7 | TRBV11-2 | ASSLGGGAPYEQY
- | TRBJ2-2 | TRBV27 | ASSSNPAADLGFGELF
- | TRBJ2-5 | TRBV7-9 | ASSAYILETQY
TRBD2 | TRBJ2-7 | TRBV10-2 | ASSGLAGPYEQY
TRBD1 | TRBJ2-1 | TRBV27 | ASSFPGTGVGNELF
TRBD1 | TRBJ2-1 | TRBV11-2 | ASSLLFWDRGRWTSRNEQF
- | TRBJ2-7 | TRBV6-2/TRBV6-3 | ASSPAEEQY
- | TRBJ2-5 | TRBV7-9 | ASSPSSSLGTQY
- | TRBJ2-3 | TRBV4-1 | ASSQGVAQRTDTQY
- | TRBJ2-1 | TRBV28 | ASSPQGSWSSYNEQF
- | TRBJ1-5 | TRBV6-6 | ASSSQLSGNQPQH
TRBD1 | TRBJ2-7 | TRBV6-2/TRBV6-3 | ASSETDRDISYEQY
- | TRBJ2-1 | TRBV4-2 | ASSQETGYNEQF
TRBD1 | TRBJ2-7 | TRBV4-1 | ASSQATGGYEQY
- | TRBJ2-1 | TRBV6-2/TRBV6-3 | ASSYSRENGHREQF
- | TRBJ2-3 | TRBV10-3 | AISEARASTDTQY
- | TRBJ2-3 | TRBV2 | AGRTTGLYDTQY
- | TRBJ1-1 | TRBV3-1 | ASSQDREVSTEAF
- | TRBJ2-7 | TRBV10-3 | AIRDWQGTEQY
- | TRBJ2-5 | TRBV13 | ASAGRVGETQY
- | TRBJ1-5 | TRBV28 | ASSIGQPQH
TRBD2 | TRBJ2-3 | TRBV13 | ASSPRLAGGPTGTQY
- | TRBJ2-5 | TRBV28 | ASSFATSGETQS
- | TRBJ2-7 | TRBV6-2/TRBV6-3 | ASSKGHEQY
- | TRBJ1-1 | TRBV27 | ASSLGAALNTEAF
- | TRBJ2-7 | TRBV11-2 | ASSLGSGSYEQY